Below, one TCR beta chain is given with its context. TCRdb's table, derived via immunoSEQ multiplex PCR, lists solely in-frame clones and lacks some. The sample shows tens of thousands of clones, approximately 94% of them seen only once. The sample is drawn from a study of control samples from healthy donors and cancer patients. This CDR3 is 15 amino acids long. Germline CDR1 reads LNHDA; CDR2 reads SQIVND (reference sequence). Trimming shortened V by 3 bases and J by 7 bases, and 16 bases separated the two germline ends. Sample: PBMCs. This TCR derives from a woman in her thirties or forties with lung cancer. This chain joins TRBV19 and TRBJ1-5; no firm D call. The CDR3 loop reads CASSIVGESGQPQHF. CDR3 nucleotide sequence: TGTGCCAGTAGTATCGTCGGGGAATCGGGGCAGCCCCAGCATTTT.